This T cell receptor beta chain was profiled in a study of lymphopenia after photon versus proton radiotherapy. Study observations and caveats: Only patients who died were analyzed for survival; proton advantage is unproven.

CDR1 and CDR2 from the germline V gene are SGHTA and FQGNSA. The V and J ends lost 4 bases and 2 bases, in that order; junction bases with no gene match: 2. The CDR3 extends over 17 amino acids. Assay: immunoSEQ multiplex PCR; the TCRdb copy retains only in-frame clones and omits some. The repertoire holds some 70,000 clones, with approximately 87% as singletons. To note about this clone: Its target is not known.

The TCR was taken from a man older than 75 with esophageal cancer. V is TRBV7-2 and J is TRBJ2-6, with 13 bases aligning to TRBD2. The sample consisted of peripheral blood, taken from a patient treated with proton-based radiotherapy. CDR3 coding DNA: TGTGCCAGCAGCTCAGGACTAGCGGGGGCTGGGGCCAACGTCCTGACTTTC. This translates into CASSSGLAGAGANVLTF.